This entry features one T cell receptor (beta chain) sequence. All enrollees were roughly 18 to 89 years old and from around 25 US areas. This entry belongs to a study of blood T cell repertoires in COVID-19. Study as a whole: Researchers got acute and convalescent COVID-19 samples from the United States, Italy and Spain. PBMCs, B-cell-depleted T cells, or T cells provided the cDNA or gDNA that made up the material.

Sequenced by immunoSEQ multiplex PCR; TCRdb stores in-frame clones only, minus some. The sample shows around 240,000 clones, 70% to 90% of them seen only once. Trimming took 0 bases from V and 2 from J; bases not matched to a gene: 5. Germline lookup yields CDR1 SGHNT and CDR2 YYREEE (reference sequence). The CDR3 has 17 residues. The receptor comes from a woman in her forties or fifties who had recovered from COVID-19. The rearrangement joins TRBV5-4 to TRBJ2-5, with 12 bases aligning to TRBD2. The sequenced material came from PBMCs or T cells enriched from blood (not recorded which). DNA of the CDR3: TGTGCCAGCAGCTTGGGACTAGCGGGAGTGGGGCAAGAGACCCAGTACTTC. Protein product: CASSLGLAGVGQETQYF.